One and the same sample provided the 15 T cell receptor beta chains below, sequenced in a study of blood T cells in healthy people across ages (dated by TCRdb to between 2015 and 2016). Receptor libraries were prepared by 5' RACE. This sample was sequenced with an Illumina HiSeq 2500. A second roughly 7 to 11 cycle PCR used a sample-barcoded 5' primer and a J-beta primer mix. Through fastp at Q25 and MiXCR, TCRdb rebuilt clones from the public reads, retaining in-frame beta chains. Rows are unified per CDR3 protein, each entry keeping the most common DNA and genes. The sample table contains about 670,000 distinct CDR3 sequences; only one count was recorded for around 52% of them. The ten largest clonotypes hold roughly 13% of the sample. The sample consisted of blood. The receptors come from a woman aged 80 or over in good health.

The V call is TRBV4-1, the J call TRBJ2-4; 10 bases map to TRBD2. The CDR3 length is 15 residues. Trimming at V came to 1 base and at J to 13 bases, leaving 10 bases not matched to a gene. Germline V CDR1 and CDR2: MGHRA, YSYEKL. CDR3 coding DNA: TGCGCCAGCAGCCAAGTCATACTAGCGGGATCTCAGCAGTACTTC. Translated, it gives CASSQVILAGSQQYF.

CDR3 region: CASSPGSSNQPQHF. CDR3 DNA sequence: TGTGCCAGCAGCCCCGGCAGTAGCAATCAGCCCCAGCATTTT. The rearrangement links TRBV12-3 or TRBV12-4 to TRBJ1-5; the D is unclear. This CDR3 spans 14 amino acids. Trimming took 6 bases from V and 0 from J, leaving 9 bases between them.

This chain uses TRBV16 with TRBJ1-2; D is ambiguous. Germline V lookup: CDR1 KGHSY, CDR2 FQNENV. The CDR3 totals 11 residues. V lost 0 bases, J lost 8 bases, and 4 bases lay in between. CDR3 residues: CASSQSTGYTF. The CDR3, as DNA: TGTGCCAGCAGCCAATCGACCGGCTACACCTTC. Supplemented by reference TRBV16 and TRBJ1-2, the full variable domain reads GEEVAQTPKHLVRGEGQKAKLYCAPIKGHSYVFWYQQVLKNEFKFLISFQNENVFDETGMPKERFSAKCLPNSPCSLEIQATKLEDSAVYFCASSQSTGYTFGSGTRLTVV.

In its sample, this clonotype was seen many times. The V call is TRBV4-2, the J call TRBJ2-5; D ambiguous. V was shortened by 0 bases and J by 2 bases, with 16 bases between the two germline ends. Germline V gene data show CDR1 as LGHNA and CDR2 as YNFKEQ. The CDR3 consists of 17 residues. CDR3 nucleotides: TGTGCCAGCAGCCAAGATGTAAGAAGATCAACGCAAGAGACCCAGTACTTC. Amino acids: CASSQDVRRSTQETQYF.

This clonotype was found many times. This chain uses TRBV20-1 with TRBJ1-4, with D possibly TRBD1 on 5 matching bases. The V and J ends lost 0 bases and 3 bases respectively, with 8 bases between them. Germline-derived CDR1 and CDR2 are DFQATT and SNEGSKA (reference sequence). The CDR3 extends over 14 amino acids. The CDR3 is CSAREAGPNEKLFF. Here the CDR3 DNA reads TGCAGTGCTAGAGAAGCAGGGCCTAATGAAAAACTGTTTTTT.

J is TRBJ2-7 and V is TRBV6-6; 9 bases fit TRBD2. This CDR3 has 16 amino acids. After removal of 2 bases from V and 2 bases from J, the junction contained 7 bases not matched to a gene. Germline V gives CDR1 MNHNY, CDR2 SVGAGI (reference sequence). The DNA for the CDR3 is TGTGCCAGCAGTTACAAGGCGGGGGGGTCCACCTACGAGCAGTACTTC. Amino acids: CASSYKAGGSTYEQYF.

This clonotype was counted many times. CDR3 in amino acids: CASSVGEWGETQYF. CDR3 nucleotide sequence: TGTGCCAGCAGCGTAGGGGAGTGGGGAGAGACCCAGTACTTC. The chain employs TRBV9 and TRBJ2-5; possible D gene TRBD2, 5 bases. Deletions cut 0 bases from V and 4 bases from J, with 10 bases between. This CDR3 spans 14 amino acids. Per germline, CDR1 SGDLS and CDR2 YYNGEE.

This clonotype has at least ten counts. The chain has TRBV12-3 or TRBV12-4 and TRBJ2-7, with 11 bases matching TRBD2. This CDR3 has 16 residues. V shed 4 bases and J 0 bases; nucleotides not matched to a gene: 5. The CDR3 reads CASSSYGTSGSYEQYF. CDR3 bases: TGTGCCAGCAGTTCTTACGGGACTAGCGGCTCCTACGAGCAGTACTTC.

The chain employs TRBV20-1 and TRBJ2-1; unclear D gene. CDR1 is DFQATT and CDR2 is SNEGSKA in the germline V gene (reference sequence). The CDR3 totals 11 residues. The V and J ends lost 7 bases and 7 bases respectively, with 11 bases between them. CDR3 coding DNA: TGCAGTGTCCTGATCACGAATGAGCAGTTCTTC. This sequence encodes CSVLITNEQFF.

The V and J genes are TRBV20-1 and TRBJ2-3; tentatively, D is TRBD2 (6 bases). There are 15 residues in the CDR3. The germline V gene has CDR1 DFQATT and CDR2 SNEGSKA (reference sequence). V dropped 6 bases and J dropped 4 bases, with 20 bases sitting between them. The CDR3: CSAPPGSAVADTQYF. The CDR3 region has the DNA TGCAGTGCCCCCCCCGGGAGCGCCGTTGCAGATACGCAGTATTTT.

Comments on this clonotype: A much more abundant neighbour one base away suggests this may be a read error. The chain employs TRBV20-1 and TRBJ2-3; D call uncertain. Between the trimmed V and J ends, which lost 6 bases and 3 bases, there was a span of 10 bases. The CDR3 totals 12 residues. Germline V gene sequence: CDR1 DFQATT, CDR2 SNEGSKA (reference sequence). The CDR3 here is CSAPDRTDTQYF. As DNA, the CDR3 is TGCAGTGCCCCCGACCGGACAGATACGCAGTATTTT.

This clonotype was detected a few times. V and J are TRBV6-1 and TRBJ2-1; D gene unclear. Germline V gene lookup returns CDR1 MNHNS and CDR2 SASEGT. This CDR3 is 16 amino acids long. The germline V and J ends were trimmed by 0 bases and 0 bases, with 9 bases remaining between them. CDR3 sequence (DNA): TGTGCCAGCAGTGAAGCCGCCCCGACCTCCTACAATGAGCAGTTCTTC. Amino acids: CASSEAAPTSYNEQFF.

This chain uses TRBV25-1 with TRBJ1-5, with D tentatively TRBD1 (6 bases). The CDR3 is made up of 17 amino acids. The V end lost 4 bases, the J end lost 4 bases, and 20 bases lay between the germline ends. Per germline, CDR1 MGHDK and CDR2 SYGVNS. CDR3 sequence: CASSGGEGGPRNQPQHF. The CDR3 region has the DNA TGTGCCAGCAGTGGGGGGGAAGGGGGTCCACGGAATCAGCCCCAGCATTTT.

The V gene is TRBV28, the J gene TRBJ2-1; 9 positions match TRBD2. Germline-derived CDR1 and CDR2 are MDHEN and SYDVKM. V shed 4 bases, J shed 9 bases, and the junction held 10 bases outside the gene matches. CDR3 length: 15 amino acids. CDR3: CASSSVGSGGVEQFF. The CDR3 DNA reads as TGTGCCAGCAGTTCGGTTGGTAGCGGGGGAGTTGAGCAGTTCTTC.

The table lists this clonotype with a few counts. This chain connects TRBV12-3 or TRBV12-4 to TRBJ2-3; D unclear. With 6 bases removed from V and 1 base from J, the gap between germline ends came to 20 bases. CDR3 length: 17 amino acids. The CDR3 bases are TGTGCCAGCAGCACCCATCTTTGGTGCCGGGGCACAGATACGCAGTATTTT. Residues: CASSTHLWCRGTDTQYF.